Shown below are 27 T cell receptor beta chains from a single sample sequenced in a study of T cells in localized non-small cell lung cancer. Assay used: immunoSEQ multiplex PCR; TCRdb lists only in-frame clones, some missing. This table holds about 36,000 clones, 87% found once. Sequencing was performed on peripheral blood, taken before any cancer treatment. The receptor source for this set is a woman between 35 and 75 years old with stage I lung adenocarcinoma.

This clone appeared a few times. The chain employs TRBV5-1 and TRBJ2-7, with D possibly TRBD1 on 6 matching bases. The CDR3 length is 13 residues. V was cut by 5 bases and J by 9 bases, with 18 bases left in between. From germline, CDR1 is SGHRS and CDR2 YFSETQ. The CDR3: CASSPGQEPTQYF. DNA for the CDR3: TGCGCCAGCAGTCCGGGACAAGAGCCGACGCAGTACTTC.

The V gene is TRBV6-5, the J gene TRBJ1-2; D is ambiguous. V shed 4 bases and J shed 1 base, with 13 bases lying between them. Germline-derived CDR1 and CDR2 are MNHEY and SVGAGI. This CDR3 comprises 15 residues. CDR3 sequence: CASSSRTGSNYGYTF. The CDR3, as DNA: TGTGCCAGCAGTTCCAGGACGGGTAGTAACTATGGCTACACCTTC.

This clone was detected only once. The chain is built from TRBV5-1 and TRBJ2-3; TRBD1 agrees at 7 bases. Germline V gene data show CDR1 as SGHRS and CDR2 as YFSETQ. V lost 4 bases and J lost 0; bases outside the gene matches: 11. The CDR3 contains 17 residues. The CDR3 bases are TGCGCCAGCAGCCGAAGCGCAGGGGGTTATAGCACAGATACGCAGTATTTT. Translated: CASSRSAGGYSTDTQYF.

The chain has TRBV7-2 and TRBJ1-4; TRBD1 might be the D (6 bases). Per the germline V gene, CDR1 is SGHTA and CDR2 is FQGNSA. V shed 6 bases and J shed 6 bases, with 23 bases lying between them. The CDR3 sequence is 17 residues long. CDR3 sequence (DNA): TGTGCCAGCAGTGGGGGGAACTTACAGGGTGGTTATGAAAAACTGTTTTTT. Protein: CASSGGNLQGGYEKLFF.

The CDR3 DNA is TGCAGCGTTCTCCGGGGCGAGCAGTACTTC. This sequence encodes CSVLRGEQYF. The chain has TRBV29-1 and TRBJ2-7; a possible D gene is TRBD2 (5 bases). This CDR3 region has 10 residues. Germline loops: CDR1 SQVTM, CDR2 ANQGSEA. V was clipped by 5 bases and J by 6 bases, with 8 bases between them.

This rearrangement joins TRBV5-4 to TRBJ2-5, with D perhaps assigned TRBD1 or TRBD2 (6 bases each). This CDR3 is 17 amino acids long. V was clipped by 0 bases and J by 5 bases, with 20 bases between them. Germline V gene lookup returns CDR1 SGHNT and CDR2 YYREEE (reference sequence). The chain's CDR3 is CASSLAWGAARGETQYF. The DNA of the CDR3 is TGTGCCAGCAGCTTGGCTTGGGGGGCGGCCCGCGGTGAGACCCAGTACTTC.

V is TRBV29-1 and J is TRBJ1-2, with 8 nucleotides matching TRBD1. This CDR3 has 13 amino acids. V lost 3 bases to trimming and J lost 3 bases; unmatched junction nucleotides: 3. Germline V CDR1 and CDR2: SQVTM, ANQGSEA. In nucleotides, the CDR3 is TGCAGCGTTGAGAGGGACAGGTACTATGGCTACACCTTC. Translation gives CSVERDRYYGYTF.

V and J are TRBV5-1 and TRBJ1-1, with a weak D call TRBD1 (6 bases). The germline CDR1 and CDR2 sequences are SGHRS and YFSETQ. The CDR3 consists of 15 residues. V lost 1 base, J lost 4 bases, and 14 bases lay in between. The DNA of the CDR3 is TGCGCCAGCAGCTTGCTCGGACAGAGCGGCACTGAAGCTTTCTTT. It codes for CASSLLGQSGTEAFF.

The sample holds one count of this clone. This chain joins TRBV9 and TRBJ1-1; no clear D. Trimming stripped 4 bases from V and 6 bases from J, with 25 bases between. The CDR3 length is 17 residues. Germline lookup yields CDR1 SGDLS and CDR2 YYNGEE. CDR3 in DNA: TGTGCCAGCAGCAGATATCAGGCTTATCGCCCGAGGTCTGAAGCTTTCTTT. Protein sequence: CASSRYQAYRPRSEAFF.

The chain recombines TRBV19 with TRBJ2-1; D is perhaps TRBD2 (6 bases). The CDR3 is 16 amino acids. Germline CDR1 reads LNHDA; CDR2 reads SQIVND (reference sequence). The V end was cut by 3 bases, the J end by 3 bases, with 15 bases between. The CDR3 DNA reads TGTGCCAGTAGTATTTCGGGGAGGCGGGACTACAATGAGCAGTTCTTC. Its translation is CASSISGRRDYNEQFF. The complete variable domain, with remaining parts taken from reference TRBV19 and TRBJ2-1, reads DGGITQSPKYLFRKEGQNVTLSCEQNLNHDAMYWYRQDPGQGLRLIYYSQIVNDFQKGDIAEGYSVSREKKESFPLTVTSAQKNPTAFYLCASSISGRRDYNEQFFGPGTRLTVL.

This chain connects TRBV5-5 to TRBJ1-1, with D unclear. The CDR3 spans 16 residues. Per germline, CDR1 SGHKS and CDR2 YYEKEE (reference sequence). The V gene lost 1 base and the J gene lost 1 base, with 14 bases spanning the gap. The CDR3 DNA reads TGTGCCAGCAGCTTGTGGCTACTGGGAAAGAACACTGAAGCTTTCTTT. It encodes CASSLWLLGKNTEAFF.

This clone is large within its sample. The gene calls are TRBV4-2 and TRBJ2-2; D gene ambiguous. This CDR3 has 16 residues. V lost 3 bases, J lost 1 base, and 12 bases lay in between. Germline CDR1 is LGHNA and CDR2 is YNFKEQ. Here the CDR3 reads CASSQPKELNTGELFF. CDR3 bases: TGTGCCAGCAGCCAGCCCAAAGAACTGAACACCGGGGAGCTGTTTTTT.

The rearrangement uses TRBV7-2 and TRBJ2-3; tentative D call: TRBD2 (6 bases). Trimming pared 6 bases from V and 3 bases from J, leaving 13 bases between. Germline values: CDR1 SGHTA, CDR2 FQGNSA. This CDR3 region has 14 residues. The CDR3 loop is CASRERGRTDTQYF. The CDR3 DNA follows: TGTGCCAGCAGAGAACGGGGGAGGACAGATACGCAGTATTTT.

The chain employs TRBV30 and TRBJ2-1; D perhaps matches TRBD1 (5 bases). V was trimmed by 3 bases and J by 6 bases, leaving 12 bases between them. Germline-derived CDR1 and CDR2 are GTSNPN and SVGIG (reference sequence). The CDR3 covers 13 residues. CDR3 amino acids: CAWSARVGNEQFF. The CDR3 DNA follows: TGTGCCTGGAGCGCCAGGGTGGGCAATGAGCAGTTCTTC.

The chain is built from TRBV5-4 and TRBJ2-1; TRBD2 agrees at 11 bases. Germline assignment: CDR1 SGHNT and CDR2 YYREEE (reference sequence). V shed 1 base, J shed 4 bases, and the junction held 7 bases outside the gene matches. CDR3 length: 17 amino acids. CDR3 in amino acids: CASSLRLAGGAYNEQFF. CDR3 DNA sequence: TGTGCCAGCAGCTTGCGGCTAGCGGGGGGCGCTTACAATGAGCAGTTCTTC.

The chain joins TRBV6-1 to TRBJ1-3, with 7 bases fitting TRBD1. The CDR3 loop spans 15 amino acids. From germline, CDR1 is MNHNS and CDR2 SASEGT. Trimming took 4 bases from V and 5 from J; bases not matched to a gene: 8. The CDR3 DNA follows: TGTGCCAGCAGTGGTCCATCGACAGGGAGAAACACCATATATTTT. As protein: CASSGPSTGRNTIYF.

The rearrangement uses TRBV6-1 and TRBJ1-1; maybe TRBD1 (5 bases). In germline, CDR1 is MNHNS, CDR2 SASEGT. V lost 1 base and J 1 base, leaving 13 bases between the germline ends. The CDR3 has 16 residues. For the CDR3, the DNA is TGTGCCAGCAGTGAAGGGGGGTCCGGGAGGAACACTGAAGCTTTCTTT. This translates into CASSEGGSGRNTEAFF.

CDR3 DNA: TGTGCCAGCAGTGACGGGGGAGCTCAGCCCCAGCATTTT. Its translation is CASSDGGAQPQHF. This chain uses TRBV2 with TRBJ1-5, with D perhaps TRBD1 (5 bases). Looked up from germline, CDR1 is SNHLY and CDR2 is FYNNEI. This CDR3 region has 13 residues. Trimming cost V 3 bases and J 6 bases, with 9 bases left between them.

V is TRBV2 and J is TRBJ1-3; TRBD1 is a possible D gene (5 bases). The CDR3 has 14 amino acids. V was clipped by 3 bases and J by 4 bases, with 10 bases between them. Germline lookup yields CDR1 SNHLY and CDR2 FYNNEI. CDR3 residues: CASSDGRVGNTIYF. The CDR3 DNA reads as TGTGCCAGCAGTGACGGCAGGGTCGGAAACACCATATATTTT.

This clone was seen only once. The CDR3 sequence: CASSPQGAPGNTIYF. The CDR3 DNA is TGTGCCAGCTCACCTCAGGGGGCGCCGGGAAACACCATATATTTT. J is TRBJ1-3 and V is TRBV18; 8 bases are a match to TRBD1. After removal of 3 bases from V and 4 bases from J, the junction contained 5 bases not matched to a gene. Per the germline V gene, CDR1 is KGHSH and CDR2 is LQKENI. This CDR3 comprises 15 residues.

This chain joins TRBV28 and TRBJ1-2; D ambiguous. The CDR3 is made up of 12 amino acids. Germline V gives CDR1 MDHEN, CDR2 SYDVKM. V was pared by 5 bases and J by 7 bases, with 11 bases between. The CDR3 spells CASSLTSGGYTF. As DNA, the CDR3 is TGTGCCAGCAGTCTGACCAGCGGTGGCTACACCTTC.

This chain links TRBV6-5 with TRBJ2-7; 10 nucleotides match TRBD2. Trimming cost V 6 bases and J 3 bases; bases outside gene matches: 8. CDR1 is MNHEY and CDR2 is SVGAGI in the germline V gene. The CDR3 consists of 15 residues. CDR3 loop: CASRDSGGPSYEQYF. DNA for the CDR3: TGTGCCAGCAGGGATAGCGGGGGGCCCAGCTACGAGCAGTACTTC.

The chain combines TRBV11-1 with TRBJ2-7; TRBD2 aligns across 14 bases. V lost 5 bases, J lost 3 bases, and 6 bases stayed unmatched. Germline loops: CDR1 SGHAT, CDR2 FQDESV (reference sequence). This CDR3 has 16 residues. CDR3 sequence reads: CASSRGTSGGRYEQYF. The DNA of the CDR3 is TGTGCCAGCAGCCGGGGGACTAGCGGGGGTCGCTACGAGCAGTACTTC.

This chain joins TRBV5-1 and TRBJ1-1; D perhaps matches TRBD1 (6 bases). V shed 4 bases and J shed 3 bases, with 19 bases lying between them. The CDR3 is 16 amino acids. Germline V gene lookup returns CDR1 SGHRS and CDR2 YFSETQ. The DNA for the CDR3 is TGCGCCAGCAGCCCCCGCTATCGACAGGAGGACACTGAAGCTTTCTTT. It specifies CASSPRYRQEDTEAFF.

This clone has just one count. The CDR3 nucleotides read TGTGCCAGCAGTGTTACCAGTACTAGCACAGATACGCAGTATTTT. It yields the protein CASSVTSTSTDTQYF. The rearrangement uses TRBV6-1 and TRBJ2-3, with D uncertain. Trimming stripped 4 bases from V and 0 bases from J, with 11 bases between. CDR3 length: 15 amino acids. Germline V CDR1 and CDR2: MNHNS, SASEGT.

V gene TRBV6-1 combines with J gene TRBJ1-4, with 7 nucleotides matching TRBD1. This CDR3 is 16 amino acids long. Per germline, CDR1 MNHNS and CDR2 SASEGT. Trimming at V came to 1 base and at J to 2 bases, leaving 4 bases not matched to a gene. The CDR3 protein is CASSEVGGETNEKLFF. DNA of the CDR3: TGTGCCAGCAGTGAAGTAGGGGGCGAGACTAATGAAAAACTGTTTTTT.

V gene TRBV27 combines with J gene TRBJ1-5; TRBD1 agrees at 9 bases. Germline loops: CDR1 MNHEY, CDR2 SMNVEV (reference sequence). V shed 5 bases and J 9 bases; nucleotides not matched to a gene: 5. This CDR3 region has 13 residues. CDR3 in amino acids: CASSGDRERPQHF. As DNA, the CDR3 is TGTGCCAGCAGTGGGGACAGGGAGCGGCCCCAGCATTTT.